The entry below gives a single TCR beta chain sequence along with its context. This entry belongs to a study of blood T cell repertoires in COVID-19. The germline V gene encodes CDR1 MNHEY and CDR2 SMNVEV (reference sequence). The V segment lost 11 bases and the J segment 7 bases; nucleotides outside the gene matches: 14. CDR3 length: 14 amino acids. Clones were sequenced by immunoSEQ multiplex PCR, and TCRdb holds only the in-frame ones, with some missing. The top ten clones hold around 11% of a sample with about 85,000 clones, around 80% of them seen once. The chain is built from TRBV27 and TRBJ2-1; 7 nucleotides match TRBD2. Sequencing was done on a sample of peripheral blood. The TCR sequence derives from a man aged 70-80 years with acute or convalescent COVID-19. The DNA of the CDR3 is TGTGCCGTCGCGTATGGGCGGGGGAGTAATGAGCAGTTCTTC. Its protein is CAVAYGRGSNEQFF.